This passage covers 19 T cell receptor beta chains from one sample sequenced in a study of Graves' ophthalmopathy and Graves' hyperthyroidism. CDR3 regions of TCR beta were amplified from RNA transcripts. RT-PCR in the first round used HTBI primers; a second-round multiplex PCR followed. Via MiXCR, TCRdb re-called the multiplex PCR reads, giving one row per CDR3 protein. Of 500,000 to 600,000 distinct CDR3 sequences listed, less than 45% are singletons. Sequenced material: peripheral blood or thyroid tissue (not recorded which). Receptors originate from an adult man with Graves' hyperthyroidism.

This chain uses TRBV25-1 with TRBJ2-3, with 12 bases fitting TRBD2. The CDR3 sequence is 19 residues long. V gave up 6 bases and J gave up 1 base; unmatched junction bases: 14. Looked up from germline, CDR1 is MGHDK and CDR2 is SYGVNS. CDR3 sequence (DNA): TGTGCCAGCAGCGTAGGACTAGCGGGAATGATTGAAGGCACAGATACGCAGTATTTT. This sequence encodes CASSVGLAGMIEGTDTQYF.

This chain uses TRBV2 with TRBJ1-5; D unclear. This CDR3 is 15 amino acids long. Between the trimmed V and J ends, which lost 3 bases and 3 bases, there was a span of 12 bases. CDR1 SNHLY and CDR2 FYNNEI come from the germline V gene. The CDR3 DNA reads TGTGCCAGCAGTGAGGGTGGAGGGCACAATCAGCCCCAGCATTTT. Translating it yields CASSEGGGHNQPQHF.

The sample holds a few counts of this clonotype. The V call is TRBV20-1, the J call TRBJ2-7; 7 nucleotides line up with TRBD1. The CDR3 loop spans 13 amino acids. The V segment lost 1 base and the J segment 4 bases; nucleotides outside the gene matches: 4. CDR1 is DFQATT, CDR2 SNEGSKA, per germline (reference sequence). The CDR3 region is CSARGTGLYEQYF. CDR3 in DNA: TGCAGTGCTAGAGGGACAGGCCTATACGAGCAGTACTTC.

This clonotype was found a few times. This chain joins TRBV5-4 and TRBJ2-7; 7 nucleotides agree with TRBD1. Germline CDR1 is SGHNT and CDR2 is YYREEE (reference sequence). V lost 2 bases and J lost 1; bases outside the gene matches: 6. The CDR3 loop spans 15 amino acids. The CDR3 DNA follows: TGTGCCAGCAGCTTAGGGACAGCGGAGTCCTACGAGCAGTACTTC. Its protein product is CASSLGTAESYEQYF.

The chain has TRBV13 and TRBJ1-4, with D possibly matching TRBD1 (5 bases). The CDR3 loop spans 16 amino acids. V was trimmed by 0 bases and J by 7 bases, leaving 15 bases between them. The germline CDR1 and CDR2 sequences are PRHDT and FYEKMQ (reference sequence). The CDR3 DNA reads TGTGCCAGCAGCTTAGGCCTCCCGGGGGGAGGTGAAAAACTGTTTTTT. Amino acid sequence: CASSLGLPGGGEKLFF.

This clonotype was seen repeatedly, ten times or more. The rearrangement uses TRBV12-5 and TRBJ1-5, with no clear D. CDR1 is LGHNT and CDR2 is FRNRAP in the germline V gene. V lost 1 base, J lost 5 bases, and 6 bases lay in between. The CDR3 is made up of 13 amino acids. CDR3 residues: CASGLAPDQPQHF. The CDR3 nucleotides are TGTGCTAGTGGTTTGGCCCCTGATCAGCCCCAGCATTTT.

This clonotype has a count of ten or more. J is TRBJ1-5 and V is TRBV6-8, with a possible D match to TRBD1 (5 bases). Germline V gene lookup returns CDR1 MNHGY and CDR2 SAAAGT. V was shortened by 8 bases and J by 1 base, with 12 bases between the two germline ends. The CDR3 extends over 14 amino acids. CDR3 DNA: TGTGCCAGCTCCTACAACAGGAGCAATCAGCCCCAGCATTTT. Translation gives CASSYNRSNQPQHF.

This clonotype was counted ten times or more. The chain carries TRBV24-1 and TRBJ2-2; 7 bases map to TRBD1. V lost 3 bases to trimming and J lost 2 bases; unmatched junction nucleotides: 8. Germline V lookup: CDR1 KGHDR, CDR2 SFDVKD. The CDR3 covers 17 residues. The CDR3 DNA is TGTGCCACCAGTGATCCGAGACAGGGTGTAAACACCGGGGAGCTGTTTTTT. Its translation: CATSDPRQGVNTGELFF.

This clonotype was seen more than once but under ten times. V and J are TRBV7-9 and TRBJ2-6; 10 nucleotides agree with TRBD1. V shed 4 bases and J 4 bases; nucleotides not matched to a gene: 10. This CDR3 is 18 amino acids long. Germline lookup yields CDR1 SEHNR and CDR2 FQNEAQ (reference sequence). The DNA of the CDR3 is TGTGCCAGCAGCTGGAGACAGGGGGCAGACACCGGGGCCAACGTCCTGACTTTC. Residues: CASSWRQGADTGANVLTF.

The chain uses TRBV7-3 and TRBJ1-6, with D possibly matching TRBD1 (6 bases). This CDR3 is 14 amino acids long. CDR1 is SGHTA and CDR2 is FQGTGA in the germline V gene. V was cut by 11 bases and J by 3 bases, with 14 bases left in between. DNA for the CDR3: TGTGCCTGGGGGCGACAGAGCTATAATTCACCCCTCCACTTT. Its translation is CAWGRQSYNSPLHF.

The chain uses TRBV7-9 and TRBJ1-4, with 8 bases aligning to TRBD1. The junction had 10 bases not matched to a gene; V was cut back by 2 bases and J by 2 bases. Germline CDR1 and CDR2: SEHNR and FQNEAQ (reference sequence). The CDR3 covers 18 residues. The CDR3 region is CASSLSTGGVWTNEKLFF. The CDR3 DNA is TGTGCCAGCAGCTTATCAACAGGGGGGGTATGGACTAATGAAAAACTGTTTTTT.

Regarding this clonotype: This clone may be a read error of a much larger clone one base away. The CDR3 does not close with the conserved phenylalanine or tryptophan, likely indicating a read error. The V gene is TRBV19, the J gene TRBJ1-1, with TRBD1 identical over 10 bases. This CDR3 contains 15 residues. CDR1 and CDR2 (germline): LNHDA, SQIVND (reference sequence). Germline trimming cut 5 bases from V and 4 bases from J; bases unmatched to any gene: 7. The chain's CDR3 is CASSPRDRGATEAFL. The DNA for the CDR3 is TGTGCCAGTAGTCCCCGGGACAGGGGAGCCACTGAAGCTTTCCTT.

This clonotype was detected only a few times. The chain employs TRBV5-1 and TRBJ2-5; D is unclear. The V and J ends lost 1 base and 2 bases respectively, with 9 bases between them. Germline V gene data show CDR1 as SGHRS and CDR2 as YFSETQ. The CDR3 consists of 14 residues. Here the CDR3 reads CASSLNLDQETQYF. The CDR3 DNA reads TGCGCCAGCAGCTTGAACCTAGATCAAGAGACCCAGTACTTC.

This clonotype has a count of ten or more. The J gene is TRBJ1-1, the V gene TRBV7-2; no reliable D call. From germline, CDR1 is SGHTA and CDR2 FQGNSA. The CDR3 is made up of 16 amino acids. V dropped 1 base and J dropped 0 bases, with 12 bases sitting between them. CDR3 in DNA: TGTGCCAGCAGCTTAGTCGGGCAAGCGATGAACACTGAAGCTTTCTTT. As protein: CASSLVGQAMNTEAFF.

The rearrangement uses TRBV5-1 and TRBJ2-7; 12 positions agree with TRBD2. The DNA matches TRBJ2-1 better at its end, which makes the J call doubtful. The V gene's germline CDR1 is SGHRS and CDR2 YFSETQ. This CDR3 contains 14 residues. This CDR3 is CASSFGLAGNEQFF. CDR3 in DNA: TGCGCCAGCAGCTTCGGACTAGCGGGGAATGAGCAGTTCTTC.

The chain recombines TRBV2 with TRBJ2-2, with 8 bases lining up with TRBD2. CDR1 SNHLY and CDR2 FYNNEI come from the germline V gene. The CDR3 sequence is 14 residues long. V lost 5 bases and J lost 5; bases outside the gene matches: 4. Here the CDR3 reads CASSWRGETGELFF. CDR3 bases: TGTGCCAGCAGTTGGCGGGGGGAGACCGGGGAGCTGTTTTTT.

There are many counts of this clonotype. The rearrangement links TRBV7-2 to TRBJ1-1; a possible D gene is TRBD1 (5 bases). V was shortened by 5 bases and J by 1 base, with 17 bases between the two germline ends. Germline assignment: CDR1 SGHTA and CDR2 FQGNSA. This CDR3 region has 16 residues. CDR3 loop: CASSPGRGGTNTEAFF. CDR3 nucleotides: TGTGCCAGCAGCCCCGGGAGGGGAGGAACGAACACTGAAGCTTTCTTT.

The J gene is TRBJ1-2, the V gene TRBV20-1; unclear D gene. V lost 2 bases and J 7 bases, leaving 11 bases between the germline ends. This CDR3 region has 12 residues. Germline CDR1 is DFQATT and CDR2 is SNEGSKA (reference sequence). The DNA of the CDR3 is TGCAGTGCTAGACAGCTTCTAGGTGGCTACACCTTC. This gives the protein CSARQLLGGYTF.

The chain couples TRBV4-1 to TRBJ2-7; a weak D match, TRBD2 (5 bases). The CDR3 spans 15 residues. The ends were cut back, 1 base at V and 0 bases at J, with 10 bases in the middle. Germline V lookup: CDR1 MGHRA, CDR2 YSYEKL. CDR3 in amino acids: CASSQVSANSYEQYF. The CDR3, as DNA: TGCGCCAGCAGCCAAGTTAGCGCCAACTCCTACGAGCAGTACTTC.